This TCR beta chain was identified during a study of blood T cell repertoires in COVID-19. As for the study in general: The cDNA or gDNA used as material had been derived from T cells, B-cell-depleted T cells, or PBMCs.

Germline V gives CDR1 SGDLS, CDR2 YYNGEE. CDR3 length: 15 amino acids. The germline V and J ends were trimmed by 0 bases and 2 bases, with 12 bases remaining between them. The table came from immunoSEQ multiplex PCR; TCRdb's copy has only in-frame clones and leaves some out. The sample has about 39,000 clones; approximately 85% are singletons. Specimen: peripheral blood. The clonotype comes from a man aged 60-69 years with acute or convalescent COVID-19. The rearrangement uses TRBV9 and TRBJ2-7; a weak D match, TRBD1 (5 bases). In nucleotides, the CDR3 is TGTGCCAGCAGCGTAGGGTCAGGGTGGCCCTACGAGCAGTACTTC. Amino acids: CASSVGSGWPYEQYF.